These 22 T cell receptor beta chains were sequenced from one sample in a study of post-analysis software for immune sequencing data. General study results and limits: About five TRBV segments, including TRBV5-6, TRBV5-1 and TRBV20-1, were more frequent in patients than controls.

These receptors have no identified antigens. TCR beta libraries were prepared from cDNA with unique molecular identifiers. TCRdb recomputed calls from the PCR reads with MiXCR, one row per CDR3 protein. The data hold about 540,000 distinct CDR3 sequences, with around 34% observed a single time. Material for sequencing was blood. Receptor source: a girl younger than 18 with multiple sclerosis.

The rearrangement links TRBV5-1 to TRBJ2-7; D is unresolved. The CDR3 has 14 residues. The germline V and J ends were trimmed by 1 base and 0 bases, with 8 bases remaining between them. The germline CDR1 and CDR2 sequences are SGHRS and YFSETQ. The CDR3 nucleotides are TGCGCCAGCAGCTTGCTCACGAGCTCCTACGAGCAGTACTTC. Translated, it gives CASSLLTSSYEQYF.

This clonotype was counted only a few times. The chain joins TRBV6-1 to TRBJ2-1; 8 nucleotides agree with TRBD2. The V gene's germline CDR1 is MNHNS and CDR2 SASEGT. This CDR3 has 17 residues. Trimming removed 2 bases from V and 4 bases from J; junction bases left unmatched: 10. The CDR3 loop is CASSELPRAGGYNEQFF. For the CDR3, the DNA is TGTGCCAGCAGTGAACTCCCTCGGGCGGGGGGTTACAATGAGCAGTTCTTC.

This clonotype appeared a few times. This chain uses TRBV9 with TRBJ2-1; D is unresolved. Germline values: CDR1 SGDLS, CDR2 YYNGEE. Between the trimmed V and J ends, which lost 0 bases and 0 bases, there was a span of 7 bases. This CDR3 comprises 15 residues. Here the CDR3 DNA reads TGTGCCAGCAGCGTAGAAGCAAGCTCCTACAATGAGCAGTTCTTC. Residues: CASSVEASSYNEQFF.

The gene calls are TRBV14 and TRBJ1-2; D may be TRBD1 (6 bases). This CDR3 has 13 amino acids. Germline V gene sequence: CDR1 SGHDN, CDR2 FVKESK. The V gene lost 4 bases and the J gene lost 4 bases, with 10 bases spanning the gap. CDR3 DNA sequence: TGTGCCAGCAGCCCACAGGGTCCCTATGGCTACACCTTC. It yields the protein CASSPQGPYGYTF.

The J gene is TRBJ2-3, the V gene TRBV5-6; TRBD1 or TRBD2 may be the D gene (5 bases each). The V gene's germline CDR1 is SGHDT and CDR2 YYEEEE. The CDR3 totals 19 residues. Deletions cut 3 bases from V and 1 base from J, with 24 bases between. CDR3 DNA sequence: TGTGCCAGCAGCTGGGCTGGGGACGGAGGCGGACACGGCACAGATACGCAGTATTTT. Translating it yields CASSWAGDGGGHGTDTQYF.

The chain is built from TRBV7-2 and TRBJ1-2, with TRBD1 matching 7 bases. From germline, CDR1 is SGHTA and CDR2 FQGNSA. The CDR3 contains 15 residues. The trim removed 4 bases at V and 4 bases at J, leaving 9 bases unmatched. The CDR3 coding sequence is TGTGCCAGCAGCTCACGGGCAGGGGGTTCCTATGGCTACACCTTC. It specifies CASSSRAGGSYGYTF. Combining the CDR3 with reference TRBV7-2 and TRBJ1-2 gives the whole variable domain GAGVSQSPSNKVTEKGKDVELRCDPISGHTALYWYRQSLGQGLEFLIYFQGNSAPDKSGLPSDRFSAERTGGSVSTLTIQRTQQEDSAVYLCASSSRAGGSYGYTFGSGTRLTVV.

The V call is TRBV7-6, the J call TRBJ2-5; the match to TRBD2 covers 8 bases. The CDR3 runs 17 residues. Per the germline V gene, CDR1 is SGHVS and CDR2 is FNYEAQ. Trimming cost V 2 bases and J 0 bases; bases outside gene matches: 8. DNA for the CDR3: TGTGCCAGCAGCTTATGGCCCCGGGGGGGAAACCAAGAGACCCAGTACTTC. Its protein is CASSLWPRGGNQETQYF.

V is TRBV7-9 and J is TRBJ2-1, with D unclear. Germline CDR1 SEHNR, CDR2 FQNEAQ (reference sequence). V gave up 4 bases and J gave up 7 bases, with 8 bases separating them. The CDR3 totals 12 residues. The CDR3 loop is CASSSSLNEQFF. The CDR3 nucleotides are TGTGCCAGCAGCTCCAGCCTGAATGAGCAGTTCTTC.

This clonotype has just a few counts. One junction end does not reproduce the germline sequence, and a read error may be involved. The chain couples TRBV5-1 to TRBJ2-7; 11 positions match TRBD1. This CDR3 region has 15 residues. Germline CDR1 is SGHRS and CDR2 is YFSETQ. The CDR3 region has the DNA TGTGCCAGCAGCTCCGGGACAGGGGGTCCCTACGAGCAGTACTTC. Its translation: CASSSGTGGPYEQYF.

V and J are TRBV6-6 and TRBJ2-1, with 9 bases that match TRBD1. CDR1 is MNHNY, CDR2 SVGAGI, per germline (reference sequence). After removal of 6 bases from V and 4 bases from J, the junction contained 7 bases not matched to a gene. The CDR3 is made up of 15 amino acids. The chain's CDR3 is CASRNRGRTYNEQFF. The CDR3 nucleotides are TGTGCCAGCAGAAACAGGGGGCGGACTTACAATGAGCAGTTCTTC.

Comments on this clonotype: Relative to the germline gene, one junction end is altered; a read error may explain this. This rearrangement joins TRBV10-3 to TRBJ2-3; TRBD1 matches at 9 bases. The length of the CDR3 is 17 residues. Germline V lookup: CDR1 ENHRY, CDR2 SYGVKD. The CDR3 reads CAISARSGQGLTDTRYF. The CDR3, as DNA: TGCGCCATCAGCGCTAGATCGGGACAGGGATTAACAGATACGCGGTATTTT.

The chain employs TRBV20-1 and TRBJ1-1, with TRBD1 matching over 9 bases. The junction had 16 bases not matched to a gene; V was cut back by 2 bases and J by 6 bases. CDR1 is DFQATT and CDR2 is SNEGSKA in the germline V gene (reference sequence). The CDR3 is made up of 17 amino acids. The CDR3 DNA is TGCAGTGCTAGACCGCCCTCGCCCGGACAGGGGCCACCTGAAGCTTTCTTT. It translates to CSARPPSPGQGPPEAFF.

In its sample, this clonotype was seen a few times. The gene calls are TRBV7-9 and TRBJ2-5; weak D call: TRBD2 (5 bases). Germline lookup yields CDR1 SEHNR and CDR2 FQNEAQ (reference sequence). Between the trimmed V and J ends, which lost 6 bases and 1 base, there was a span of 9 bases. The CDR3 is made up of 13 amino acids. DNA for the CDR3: TGTGCCAGCAGACCCAGCGGCCAAGAGACCCAGTACTTC. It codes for CASRPSGQETQYF.

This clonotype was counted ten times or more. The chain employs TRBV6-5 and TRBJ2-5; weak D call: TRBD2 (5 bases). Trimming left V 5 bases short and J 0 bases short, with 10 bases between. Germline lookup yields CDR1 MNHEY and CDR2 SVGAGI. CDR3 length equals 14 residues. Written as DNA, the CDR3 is TGTGCCAGCAGTAAGAGGGCGTACCAAGAGACCCAGTACTTC. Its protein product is CASSKRAYQETQYF.

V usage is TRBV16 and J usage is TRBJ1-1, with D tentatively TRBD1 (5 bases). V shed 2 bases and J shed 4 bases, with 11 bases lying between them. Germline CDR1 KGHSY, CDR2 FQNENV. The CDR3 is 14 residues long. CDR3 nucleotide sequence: TGTGCCAGCAGCCAACAGGGTTCGGGCACTGAAGCTTTCTTT. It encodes CASSQQGSGTEAFF.

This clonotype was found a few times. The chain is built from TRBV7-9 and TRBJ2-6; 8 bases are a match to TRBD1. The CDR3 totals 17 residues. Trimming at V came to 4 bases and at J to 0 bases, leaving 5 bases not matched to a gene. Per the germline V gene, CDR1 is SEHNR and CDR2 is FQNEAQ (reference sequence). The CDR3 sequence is CASSSGTGLSGANVLTF. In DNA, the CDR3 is TGTGCCAGCAGCTCCGGGACAGGCCTCTCTGGGGCCAACGTCCTGACTTTC.

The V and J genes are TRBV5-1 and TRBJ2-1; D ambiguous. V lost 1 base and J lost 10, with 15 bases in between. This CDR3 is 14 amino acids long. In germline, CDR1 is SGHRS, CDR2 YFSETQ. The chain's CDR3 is CASSLLAPTQEQFF. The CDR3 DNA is TGCGCCAGCAGCTTGTTAGCCCCGACCCAGGAGCAGTTCTTC.

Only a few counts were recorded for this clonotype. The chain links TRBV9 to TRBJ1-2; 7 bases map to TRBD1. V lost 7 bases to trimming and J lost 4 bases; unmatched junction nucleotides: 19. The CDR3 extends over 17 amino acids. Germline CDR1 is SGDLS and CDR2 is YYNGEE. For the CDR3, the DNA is TGTGCCAGCTCCCACAGTGGGGGGACAGCCACAACCTATGGCTACACCTTC. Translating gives CASSHSGGTATTYGYTF.

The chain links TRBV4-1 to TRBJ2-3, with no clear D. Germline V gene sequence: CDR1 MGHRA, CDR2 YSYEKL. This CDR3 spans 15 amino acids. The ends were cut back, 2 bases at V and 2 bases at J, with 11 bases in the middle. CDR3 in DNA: TGCGCCAGCAGCCAATCCCGTGAGTTCACAGATACGCAGTATTTT. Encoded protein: CASSQSREFTDTQYF.

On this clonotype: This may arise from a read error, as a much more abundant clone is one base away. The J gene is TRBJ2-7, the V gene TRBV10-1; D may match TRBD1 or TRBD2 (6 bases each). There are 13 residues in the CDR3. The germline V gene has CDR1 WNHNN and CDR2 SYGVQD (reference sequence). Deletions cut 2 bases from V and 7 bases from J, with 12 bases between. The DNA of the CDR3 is TGCGCCAGCAGTGAGATGGGGGGCGCTGAGCAGTACTTC. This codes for CASSEMGGAEQYF.

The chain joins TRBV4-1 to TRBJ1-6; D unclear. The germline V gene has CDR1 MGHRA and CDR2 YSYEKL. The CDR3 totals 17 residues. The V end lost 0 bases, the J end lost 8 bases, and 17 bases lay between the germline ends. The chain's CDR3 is CASSQEARAGSHSPLHF. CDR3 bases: TGCGCCAGCAGCCAAGAGGCCCGGGCCGGCTCTCATTCACCCCTCCACTTT.

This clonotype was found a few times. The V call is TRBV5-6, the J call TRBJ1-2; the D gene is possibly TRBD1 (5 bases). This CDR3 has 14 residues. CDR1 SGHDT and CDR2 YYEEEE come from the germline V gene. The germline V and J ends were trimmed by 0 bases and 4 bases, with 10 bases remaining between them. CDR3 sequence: CASSLGQSPYGYTF. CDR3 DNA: TGTGCCAGCAGCTTGGGACAGTCTCCCTATGGCTACACCTTC.